One and the same sample provided the 17 T cell receptor beta chains below, sequenced in a study of blood T cell repertoires in COVID-19. Libraries were prepared by immunoSEQ multiplex PCR; TCRdb keeps only in-frame clonotypes and omits some of them. The sample shows 410,000 or so clones, approximately 89% of them seen only once. The sequenced sample consisted of peripheral blood. Receptors were obtained from a middle-aged woman with COVID-19, enrolled during active disease.

The gene calls are TRBV4-2 and TRBJ2-5, with a weak D call TRBD1 (5 bases). This CDR3 contains 15 residues. The V end lost 0 bases, the J end lost 5 bases, and 13 bases lay between the germline ends. The germline V gene has CDR1 LGHNA and CDR2 YNFKEQ. This CDR3 is CASSQDRWGLETQYF. The DNA for the CDR3 is TGTGCCAGCAGCCAAGATAGGTGGGGCCTCGAGACCCAGTACTTC.

The V gene is TRBV7-2, the J gene TRBJ1-4; D not resolved. The ends were cut back, 2 bases at V and 0 bases at J, with 10 bases in the middle. CDR3 length equals 16 residues. Germline CDR1 reads SGHTA; CDR2 reads FQGNSA. CDR3 nucleotides: TGTGCCAGCAGCTTAACTGGGCCAACAACTAATGAAAAACTGTTTTTT. This gives the protein CASSLTGPTTNEKLFF. Together with reference TRBV7-2 and TRBJ1-4, the CDR3 gives the full variable domain: GAGVSQSPSNKVTEKGKDVELRCDPISGHTALYWYRQSLGQGLEFLIYFQGNSAPDKSGLPSDRFSAERTGGSVSTLTIQRTQQEDSAVYLCASSLTGPTTNEKLFFGSGTQLSVL.

The chain uses TRBV19 and TRBJ2-6; tentatively, D is TRBD2 (5 bases). Deletions cut 6 bases from V and 0 bases from J, with 6 bases between. This CDR3 contains 14 residues. In germline, CDR1 is LNHDA, CDR2 SQIVND (reference sequence). CDR3 DNA: TGTGCCAGTAGAGGGAGCTCTGGGGCCAACGTCCTGACTTTC. It is translated as CASRGSSGANVLTF.

J is TRBJ1-3 and V is TRBV5-4; TRBD1 matches at 7 bases. The germline CDR1 and CDR2 sequences are SGHNT and YYREEE (reference sequence). The trim removed 3 bases at V and 0 bases at J, leaving 3 bases unmatched. The CDR3 sequence is 15 residues long. CDR3 amino acids: CASSSRDSSGNTIYF. The CDR3 region has the DNA TGTGCCAGCAGCTCTAGGGACAGCTCTGGAAACACCATATATTTT.

The V gene is TRBV19, the J gene TRBJ1-1, with 9 bases lining up with TRBD1. Unmatched junction bases numbered 15, after V lost 10 bases and J lost 6 bases. This CDR3 comprises 15 residues. Looked up from germline, CDR1 is LNHDA and CDR2 is SQIVND (reference sequence). CDR3: CATFDRGQGVPEAFF. The CDR3 DNA reads as TGTGCCACTTTCGACCGGGGACAGGGAGTCCCTGAAGCTTTCTTT.

This clone was seen only a few times. The chain combines TRBV5-4 with TRBJ2-5, with a weak D call TRBD2 (7 bases). Germline CDR1 SGHNT, CDR2 YYREEE (reference sequence). The ends were cut back, 1 base at V and 1 base at J, with 11 bases in the middle. The CDR3 contains 15 residues. CDR3: CASSLKGGIQETQYF. In DNA, the CDR3 is TGTGCCAGCAGCTTGAAGGGGGGGATCCAAGAGACCCAGTACTTC.

This rearrangement joins TRBV7-2 to TRBJ1-2; 10 nucleotides line up with TRBD1. Germline V CDR1 and CDR2: SGHTA, FQGNSA. CDR3 length: 15 amino acids. V trimming: 3 bases; J trimming: 6 bases; junction bases outside the gene matches: 7. CDR3 DNA sequence: TGTGCCAGCAGCTTGAGTTTGGACAGGGGGAATGGCTACACCTTC. Translated: CASSLSLDRGNGYTF. The full variable domain, its missing parts supplied by reference TRBV7-2 and TRBJ1-2, is GAGVSQSPSNKVTEKGKDVELRCDPISGHTALYWYRQSLGQGLEFLIYFQGNSAPDKSGLPSDRFSAERTGGSVSTLTIQRTQQEDSAVYLCASSLSLDRGNGYTFGSGTRLTVV.

The chain links TRBV20-1 to TRBJ2-6; the D is unclear. The CDR3 contains 15 residues. Trimming left V 3 bases short and J 1 base short, with 10 bases between. CDR1 is DFQATT and CDR2 is SNEGSKA in the germline V gene (reference sequence). As DNA, the CDR3 is TGCAGTGCTAGTCGAATGAGTTCTGGGGCCAACGTCCTGACTTTC. It encodes CSASRMSSGANVLTF.

This chain joins TRBV5-6 and TRBJ1-1, with a tentative D call TRBD1 (5 bases). Germline CDR1 is SGHDT and CDR2 is YYEEEE. This CDR3 comprises 14 residues. With 6 bases removed from V and 1 base from J, the gap between germline ends came to 13 bases. DNA of the CDR3: TGTGCCAGCACCCGGGGGGGAGAGAACACTGAAGCTTTCTTT. It codes for CASTRGGENTEAFF.

V usage is TRBV15 and J usage is TRBJ1-5, with 10 bases identical to TRBD1. Germline CDR1 reads LNHNV; CDR2 reads YYDKDF (reference sequence). The CDR3 sequence is 20 residues long. Trimming took 1 base from V and 2 from J; bases not matched to a gene: 14. The DNA for the CDR3 is TGTGCCACCAGCAGAGGATTAGGGGACAGGGGCCGTATAGGCAATCAGCCCCAGCATTTT. It encodes CATSRGLGDRGRIGNQPQHF.

The chain joins TRBV12-3 or TRBV12-4 to TRBJ2-2, with D possibly matching TRBD2 (5 bases). The V end was cut by 11 bases, the J end by 7 bases, with 17 bases between. The CDR3 extends over 13 amino acids. The CDR3 nucleotides are TGTGCCTCCAAGGGAGCAGCCAGCGGGGAGCTGTTTTTT. Translating gives CASKGAASGELFF.

The chain combines TRBV6-2 or TRBV6-3 with TRBJ2-2; 9 nucleotides agree with TRBD2. Unmatched junction bases numbered 8, after V lost 2 bases and J lost 4 bases. Germline V gene lookup returns CDR1 MNHEY and CDR2 SVGEGT. The CDR3 runs 17 residues. Here the CDR3 reads CASSYHRGLAGTGELFF. The CDR3 DNA is TGTGCCAGCAGTTACCACCGGGGACTAGCAGGCACCGGGGAGCTGTTTTTT.

V usage is TRBV28 and J usage is TRBJ1-2; D possibly corresponds to TRBD1 (5 bases). Germline CDR1 and CDR2: MDHEN and SYDVKM. The length of the CDR3 is 13 residues. V was clipped by 6 bases and J by 6 bases, with 14 bases between them. The CDR3 region is CASRAVAGNGYTF. The CDR3 bases are TGTGCCAGCAGGGCAGTCGCAGGGAATGGCTACACCTTC.

This chain joins TRBV6-5 and TRBJ1-1, with 7 bases matching TRBD1. Unmatched junction bases numbered 2, after V lost 1 base and J lost 6 bases. There are 13 residues in the CDR3. Germline values: CDR1 MNHEY, CDR2 SVGAGI. The CDR3, as DNA: TGTGCCAGCAGTTACTGGACAGGTGCTGAAGCTTTCTTT. Protein product: CASSYWTGAEAFF.

This chain uses TRBV28 with TRBJ1-5; D call uncertain. Germline loops: CDR1 MDHEN, CDR2 SYDVKM. The V end was cut by 5 bases, the J end by 7 bases, with 9 bases between. The CDR3 extends over 12 amino acids. CDR3 DNA: TGTGCCAGCAGTCCGCGGGTACAGCCCCAGCATTTT. It encodes CASSPRVQPQHF. Using reference TRBV28 and TRBJ1-5 for the parts outside the CDR3, the full variable domain is DVKVTQSSRYLVKRTGEKVFLECVQDMDHENMFWYRQDPGLGLRLIYFSYDVKMKEKGDIPEGYSVSREKKERFSLILESASTNQTSMYLCASSPRVQPQHFGDGTRLSIL.

About this clone itself: Other DNA sequences in this sample translate to the same CDR3. The chain combines TRBV5-1 with TRBJ1-5; D is possibly TRBD1 (5 bases). Trimming shortened V by 0 bases and J by 1 base, and 8 bases separated the two germline ends. The CDR3 sequence is 15 residues long. Germline V CDR1 and CDR2: SGHRS, YFSETQ. The CDR3 is CASSLAPGSNQPQHF. CDR3 in DNA: TGCGCCAGCAGCTTGGCGCCAGGGAGCAATCAGCCCCAGCATTTT. Full variable domain (remainder filled in from reference TRBV5-1 and TRBJ1-5): KAGVTQTPRYLIKTRGQQVTLSCSPISGHRSVSWYQQTPGQGLQFLFEYFSETQRNKGNFPGRFSGRQFSNSRSEMNVSTLELGDSALYLCASSLAPGSNQPQHFGDGTRLSIL.

This chain joins TRBV5-1 and TRBJ1-5, with unresolved D. There are 15 residues in the CDR3. The V end was cut by 2 bases, the J end by 0 bases, with 9 bases between. Germline CDR1 and CDR2: SGHRS and YFSETQ. For the CDR3, the DNA is TGCGCCAGCAGCTTAGGAGACTATAGCAATCAGCCCCAGCATTTT. Translation: CASSLGDYSNQPQHF. Looking up the rest from reference TRBV5-1 and TRBJ1-5 gives the full variable domain: KAGVTQTPRYLIKTRGQQVTLSCSPISGHRSVSWYQQTPGQGLQFLFEYFSETQRNKGNFPGRFSGRQFSNSRSEMNVSTLELGDSALYLCASSLGDYSNQPQHFGDGTRLSIL.